Sequencing of this T cell receptor (beta chain) was carried out in a study of T cells in AML relapse after transplant (dated 2019 in TCRdb). For the study in its entirety: Clinically matched patients in whom long-term complete remission was maintained, with more than 3 years of follow-up, were used as remission controls. Remission samples were bone marrow collected about 1 year after HSCT from patients who maintained complete remission. In a retrospective study, inhibitory receptor expression and TCR repertoires of bone marrow T cells were examined in patients who had received allogeneic HSCT for myeloid malignancy.

This clonotype was found once. The antigen it binds to is not known. No quality values exist for individual bases; no much larger clone is one base distant. Resting on one read, the evidence is weak. Library creation used PCR. A modified RACE PCR protocol, rather than multiplex PCR, was used to amplify TCR alpha and beta chains from RNA. The libraries were sequenced on an Illumina MiSeq, and sample-specific barcode combinations were used to demultiplex the raw reads. Regarding the original processing steps: TCR clonotypes were identified from the sequencing reads using MiXCR software. In TCRdb, the public reads were trimmed at Q25 with fastp and aligned with MiXCR, with productive beta chains retained. Every CDR3 protein is listed once, alongside the most common genes and DNA of its rows. TCRdb, rather than the study authors, made the V and J calls. This sample lists around 1,500 distinct CDR3 sequences; roughly 7.1% were detected once. The top ten constitute approximately 46% of the sample.

CDR1 and CDR2 are read off the germline V gene as SGHRS and YFSETQ. Trimming accounts for 4 bases at V and 5 bases at J, while the number of junction bases matched to no gene is 10. The CDR3 numbers 15 residues from cysteine through phenylalanine. Only the CDR3 region is kept as DNA, spanning 45 bases read in frame from base 1. Overall results and qualifications from the work: Very few samples underpinned the TCR repertoire comparisons, and for unsorted bone marrow each group had only a few individuals.

This TCR was sampled from a human donor who had a stem cell transplant for acute myeloid leukemia. In patients who had a transplant, some T cells may come from the graft donor. The sequencing here drew on bone marrow, either the whole sample or a sorted T cell fraction (not recorded which), taken in complete remission. The rearrangement joined TRBV5-1 to TRBJ2-5; 8 bases in between match TRBD1. At the DNA level, the sequence is TGCGCCAGCAGCCACGACAGGGGACCCCCGGAGACCCAGTACTTC. This sequence encodes CASSHDRGPPETQYF.